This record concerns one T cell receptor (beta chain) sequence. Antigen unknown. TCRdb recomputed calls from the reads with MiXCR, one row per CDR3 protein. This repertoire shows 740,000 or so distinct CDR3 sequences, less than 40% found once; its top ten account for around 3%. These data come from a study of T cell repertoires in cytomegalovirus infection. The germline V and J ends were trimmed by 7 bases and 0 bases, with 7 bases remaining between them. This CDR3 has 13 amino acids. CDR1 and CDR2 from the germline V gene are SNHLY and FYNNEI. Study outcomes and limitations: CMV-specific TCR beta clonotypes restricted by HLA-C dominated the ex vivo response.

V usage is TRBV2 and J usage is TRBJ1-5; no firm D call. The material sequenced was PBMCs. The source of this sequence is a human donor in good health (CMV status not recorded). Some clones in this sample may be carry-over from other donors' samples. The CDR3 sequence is CASNLYSNQPQHF. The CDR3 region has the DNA TGTGCCAGCAACCTTTATAGCAATCAGCCCCAGCATTTT.